The 30 T cell receptor beta chains presented below share a single source sample, sequenced in a study of tumor-infiltrating lymphocytes in primary liver carcinoma. Total RNA (approximately 500 ng) served as template for TCR beta cDNA synthesis primed by a constant-region primer. It was through three nested multiplex PCR rounds of slightly modified ARM-PCR that TCR beta libraries arose. TRBV1-TRBV30 forward primers paired with a C-beta reverse primer were used in the first two PCR rounds, which ran approximately 10 cycles each. TCRdb independently ran MiXCR on the multiplex PCR reads; one entry per CDR3 protein. Of about 32,000 distinct CDR3 sequences listed, roughly 74% are singletons. From about 20-30 mg of unsorted bulk tissue, DNA and RNA were co-extracted together. Input material: liver tumor tissue from sampling region 4. Sample subset: tumor region T4, right-lateral pole. The receptors shown here come from a man aged 35 to 55 with primary liver carcinoma and hepatitis B virus infection.

Concerning this clonotype: One end of the junction does not line up with germline, which may come from a read error. The V call is TRBV29-1, the J call TRBJ1-2; possible D gene TRBD1, 6 bases. Germline assignment: CDR1 SQVTM and CDR2 ANQGSEA. This CDR3 is 13 amino acids long. CDR3 sequence reads: CSVEGGVAGGYTF. As DNA, the CDR3 is TGTAGCGTCGAAGGGGGGGTGGCTGGGGGCTACACCTTC.

This clonotype occurred many times. The gene calls are TRBV9 and TRBJ2-5; no clear D. Germline values: CDR1 SGDLS, CDR2 YYNGEE. Trimming shortened V by 4 bases and J by 4 bases, and 8 bases separated the two germline ends. This CDR3 is built from 12 residues. CDR3 in amino acids: CASSSSAETQYF. DNA of the CDR3: TGTGCCAGCAGCTCGAGCGCAGAGACCCAGTACTTC.

This clonotype was found a few times. The junction departs from germline at one end; a sequencing error may be responsible. V and J are TRBV6-1 and TRBJ1-3; possibly TRBD1 for D (5 bases). Germline-derived CDR1 and CDR2 are MNHNS and SASEGT. The CDR3 length is 13 residues. CDR3 sequence (DNA): TGTGCCAGCAGTGCAAGGCAGGGAAGCACCATATATTTT. Its protein is CASSARQGSTIYF.

This clonotype was detected ten times or more. The CDR3 DNA follows: TGTGCCAGCATACGCCAGGGGATTTTTGATAATTCACCCCTCCACTTT. Encoded protein: CASIRQGIFDNSPLHF. The chain couples TRBV28 to TRBJ1-6; possible D gene TRBD1, 6 bases. Germline V gene sequence: CDR1 MDHEN, CDR2 SYDVKM. Deletions cut 7 bases from V and 5 bases from J, with 18 bases between. The CDR3 spans 16 residues.

With respect to this clonotype: One end of the junction is discordant with germline, which a read error may explain. The rearrangement uses TRBV5-6 and TRBJ2-1; TRBD2 matches at 10 bases. Germline CDR1 SGHDT, CDR2 YYEEEE. The CDR3 is 16 amino acids. As DNA, the CDR3 is TGCGCCAGCGGCCCGTCTGGGAGCGGGAGGGACAATGAGCAGTTGTTC. Encoded protein: CASGPSGSGRDNEQLF.

The table lists this clonotype with a few counts. The rearrangement joins TRBV11-1 to TRBJ1-6; no definite D call. The CDR3 totals 13 residues. Looked up from germline, CDR1 is SGHAT and CDR2 is FQDESV (reference sequence). Trimming left V 7 bases short and J 9 bases short, with 13 bases between. The CDR3 DNA reads TGTGCCAGCAACCGGACGCTAGTTTCACCCCTCCACTTT. Protein product: CASNRTLVSPLHF.

This clonotype was seen ten or more times. The chain carries TRBV29-1 and TRBJ2-1; TRBD2 matches at 9 bases. This CDR3 is 14 amino acids long. Germline values: CDR1 SQVTM, CDR2 ANQGSEA. The trim removed 7 bases at V and 4 bases at J, leaving 8 bases unmatched. CDR3 region: CSAPGAGGYNEQFF. DNA of the CDR3: TGCAGCGCCCCGGGAGCGGGGGGATACAATGAGCAGTTCTTC.

Turning to this clonotype: The CDR3 does not close with the conserved phenylalanine or tryptophan, likely indicating a read error. The limits of the CDR3 on the DNA are not certain, so only TCRdb's listed CDR3 is given. J is TRBJ2-7 and V is TRBV11-2. Germline CDR1 SGHAT, CDR2 FQNNGV. The CDR3 region is 14 residues in length, termini included. This CDR3 is CANSLDRQAYEQYL.

This clonotype showed up just a few times. The conserved final phenylalanine or tryptophan is absent from the CDR3, which likely points to a read error. The rearrangement uses TRBV11-3 and TRBJ2-1; perhaps TRBD1 as D (5 bases). CDR3 size: 14 residues. Germline V CDR1 and CDR2: SGHNT, YENEEA. CDR3 DNA sequence: TGTGCTAGCAGCTTAGGGGTCAGCAACAATGGTCAGTTCTTA. Amino acid sequence: CASSLGVSNNGQFL.

Notes on this clonotype: The germline gene is not matched at one end of the junction; a read error may be the cause. V is TRBV5-1 and J is TRBJ2-2; D possibly corresponds to TRBD2 (5 bases). Germline CDR1 SGHRS, CDR2 YFSETQ. There are 15 residues in the CDR3. The CDR3: CASSLAGSNTGELFF. DNA of the CDR3: TGCGCCAGCAGCTTGGCGGGTTCGAACACCGGGGAACTGTTTTTT.

This clonotype was observed many times. The chain links TRBV9 to TRBJ2-7; TRBD2 agrees at 8 bases. The V segment lost 5 bases and the J segment 0 bases; nucleotides outside the gene matches: 7. Germline CDR1 is SGDLS and CDR2 is YYNGEE. The CDR3 is 15 amino acids. Here the CDR3 reads CASSIAGLSSYEQYF. The DNA for the CDR3 is TGTGCCAGCAGTATAGCGGGATTGAGCTCCTACGAGCAGTACTTC.

Note on this clonotype: The CDR3 ends on some other residue instead of the conserved phenylalanine or tryptophan, so this is likely a read error. The J gene is TRBJ1-1, the V gene TRBV29-1, with D hard to call. Germline loops: CDR1 SQVTM, CDR2 ANQGSEA. This CDR3 spans 15 amino acids. The CDR3: CSVAPGWGMKTEAFS. In nucleotides, the CDR3 is TGCAGCGTTGCCCCTGGATGGGGAATGAAAACTGAAGCTTTCTCT.

Remarks on this clonotype: The germline gene is not matched at one end of the junction; a read error may be the cause. The chain links TRBV11-1 to TRBJ2-4, with D possibly TRBD2 on 5 matching bases. The CDR3 has 14 residues. Germline V CDR1 and CDR2: SGHAT, FQDESV (reference sequence). The CDR3, as DNA: TGTGCCAGTAGCCCCCCTCTAGCCAAAAGCATTCAGTACTTC. Protein sequence: CASSPPLAKSIQYF.

A note on this clonotype: Sequence at one end of the junction differs from germline and may be a read error. J is TRBJ1-2 and V is TRBV28; D is ambiguous. The germline gives CDR1 MDHEN, CDR2 SYDVKM. The CDR3 has 14 residues. CDR3: CASSRHGRWYGHTF. The CDR3, as DNA: TGTGCCAGCAGTAGACATGGACGGTGGTATGGCCACACCTTC.

The V call is TRBV12-3 or TRBV12-4, the J call TRBJ2-1; maybe TRBD1 (6 bases). V gave up 6 bases and J gave up 6 bases, with 18 bases separating them. This CDR3 is built from 15 residues. CDR3 in DNA: TGTGCCAGCAGCTCGGGACATGGAGATGTCAATGAGCAGTTCTTC. Protein sequence: CASSSGHGDVNEQFF.

About this clonotype itself: Mismatch with germline at one junction end may stem from a read error. This chain joins TRBV11-1 and TRBJ2-1, with 9 bases fitting TRBD2. Germline values: CDR1 SGHAT, CDR2 FQDESV (reference sequence). This CDR3 contains 17 residues. The CDR3: CVSSSPPGGRAFSEQLF. CDR3 DNA sequence: TGTGTCAGCAGCTCCCCTCCTGGCGGGAGGGCATTTAGTGAGCAATTATTC.

The chain links TRBV29-1 to TRBJ1-1, with 7 bases lining up with TRBD1. The germline CDR1 and CDR2 sequences are SQVTM and ANQGSEA. V gave up 7 bases and J gave up 1 base; unmatched junction bases: 12. CDR3 length equals 15 residues. The CDR3 nucleotides read TGCAGCGGTGGACAGGATGGCTATCAGAACACTGAAGCTTTCTTT. Residues: CSGGQDGYQNTEAFF.

This chain uses TRBV11-3 with TRBJ2-1; D gene unclear. V dropped 1 base and J dropped 9 bases, with 13 bases sitting between them. The CDR3 has 14 residues. Germline CDR1 and CDR2: SGHNT and YENEEA. In DNA form, the CDR3 reads TGTGCCAGCAGCTTAGGCCTCTCGAACGGTGAGCAGTTCTTC. Translated, it gives CASSLGLSNGEQFF.

This clonotype was observed a few times. One end of the junction fails to match germline, which may point to a read error. This chain links TRBV12-3 or TRBV12-4 with TRBJ1-3; D unclear. The CDR3 is made up of 14 amino acids. CDR3 DNA: TGTGCCTGCAGTTTGGGAGTGACTGGAAACACCATATATTTT. Translation: CACSLGVTGNTIYF.

Concerning this clonotype: One end of the junction is discordant with germline, which a read error may explain. The V and J genes are TRBV20-1 and TRBJ2-7; a possible D gene is TRBD2 (5 bases). The CDR3 length is 14 residues. Per the germline V gene, CDR1 is DFQATT and CDR2 is SNEGSKA (reference sequence). For the CDR3, the DNA is TGCAATGCTAGAGAATCCCGGGGAGTCTACGAGCAATACTTC. This translates into CNARESRGVYEQYF.

A note on this clonotype: The junction departs from the called germline gene at one end, perhaps through a read error. The V call is TRBV28, the J call TRBJ2-3; D perhaps matches TRBD2 (5 bases). The CDR3 has 14 amino acids. CDR1 is MDHEN and CDR2 is SYDVKM in the germline V gene. CDR3 region: CASSKSEVTDMQYF. The CDR3 bases are TGTGCCAGCAGTAAGTCGGAGGTCACAGATATGCAGTATTTT.

Comments on this clonotype: A clone one base away is much larger, so this may be a read error. The CDR3 spells CASTRNTQSYNEQFF. As DNA, the CDR3 is TGTGCCAGTACTCGGAACACCCAATCGTACAATGAGCAGTTCTTC. J is TRBJ2-1 and V is TRBV19, with D uncertain. V lost 7 bases and J lost 4, with 17 bases in between. The CDR3 sequence is 15 residues long. CDR1 LNHDA and CDR2 SQIVND come from the germline V gene (reference sequence).

Regarding this clonotype: One end of the junction varies from germline; a read error may be responsible. This chain joins TRBV5-1 and TRBJ2-5; D may match TRBD1 or TRBD2 (5 bases each). The CDR3 covers 13 residues. The germline gives CDR1 SGHRS, CDR2 YFSETQ. This CDR3 reads CTSSVGDGETQYF. In nucleotides, the CDR3 is TGTACCAGCAGCGTGGGGGACGGAGAGACCCAGTACTTC.

The CDR3 here is CASNPRQVNTGELFF. The CDR3 DNA reads TGTGCCAGCAACCCCAGACAGGTGAACACCGGGGAGCTGTTTTTT. V and J are TRBV7-9 and TRBJ2-2; weak D call: TRBD1 (6 bases). The CDR3 totals 15 residues. Germline lookup yields CDR1 SEHNR and CDR2 FQNEAQ (reference sequence). The ends were cut back, 7 bases at V and 1 base at J, with 13 bases in the middle. The full variable domain, rest sourced from reference TRBV7-9 and TRBJ2-2, is DTGVSQNPRHKITKRGQNVTFRCDPISEHNRLYWYRQTLGQGPEFLTYFQNEAQLEKSRLLSDRFSAERPKGSFSTLEIQRTEQGDSAMYLCASNPRQVNTGELFFGEGSRLTVL.

About this clonotype: At one of its ends the junction is not consistent with the germline gene, which may arise from a read error. This sequence joins TRBV4-1 and TRBJ2-5; D uncertain. Germline V gene lookup returns CDR1 MGHRA and CDR2 YSYEKL. The CDR3 has 16 amino acids. Here the CDR3 DNA reads TGCGCCAGCAGCCCTCCGGCTAGTGACCCTGGAGAGACTCAGTACTTC. Residues: CASSPPASDPGETQYF.

By frequency in the sample, this clonotype is medium-sized. The rearrangement joins TRBV7-8 to TRBJ1-5, with D unresolved. Germline V lookup: CDR1 SGHVS, CDR2 FQNEAQ. Deletions cut 5 bases from V and 2 bases from J, with 22 bases between. The CDR3 runs to 18 residues. CDR3: CASSPRITQPDGNQPQHF. CDR3 nucleotides: TGTGCCAGCAGCCCAAGAATAACCCAACCCGATGGCAATCAGCCCCAGCATTTT.

The J gene is TRBJ2-7, the V gene TRBV9; 8 nucleotides align to TRBD1. This CDR3 is built from 13 residues. Per germline, CDR1 SGDLS and CDR2 YYNGEE. The CDR3 DNA sequence: TGTATCACGACACAGGGGGGAAACTACGAGCAGTACTTC. It encodes CITTQGGNYEQYF. The variable domain in full, completed from reference TRBV9 and TRBJ2-7, reads DSGVTQTPKHLITATGQRVTLRCSPRSGDLSVYWYQQSLDQGLQFLIQYYNGEERAKGNILERFSAQQFPDLHSELNLSSLELGDSALYFCITTQGGNYEQYFGPGTRLTVT.

V gene TRBV11-2 combines with J gene TRBJ2-1; D possibly matches TRBD1 or TRBD2 (5 bases each). The CDR3 sequence is 14 residues long. Germline CDR1 and CDR2: SGHAT and FQNNGV. Between the trimmed V and J ends, which lost 3 bases and 8 bases, there was a span of 14 bases. The CDR3 is CASSLSSLGHEQFF. Written as DNA, the CDR3 is TGTGCCAGCAGCTTGTCTAGCTTGGGGCATGAGCAGTTCTTC.

With respect to this clonotype: One end of the junction varies from germline; a read error may be responsible. V and J are TRBV5-1 and TRBJ2-7, with D maybe TRBD2 (6 bases). From germline, CDR1 is SGHRS and CDR2 YFSETQ. The CDR3 length is 16 residues. Written as DNA, the CDR3 is TGCGCCAGCAGCTTGGCCGGAGTGGGAGGCCTCTACGAGCAATACTTC. Its protein is CASSLAGVGGLYEQYF. Filled out from reference TRBV5-1 and TRBJ2-7, the complete variable domain reads KAGVTQTPRYLIKTRGQQVTLSCSPISGHRSVSWYQQTPGQGLQFLFEYFSETQRNKGNFPGRFSGRQFSNSRSEMNVSTLELGDSALYLCASSLAGVGGLYEQYFGPGTRLTVT.

Details on this clonotype: One end of the junction fails to match germline, which may point to a read error. The chain links TRBV5-6 to TRBJ2-3, with unresolved D. This CDR3 comprises 16 residues. Germline assignment: CDR1 SGHDT and CDR2 YYEEEE. CDR3 coding DNA: TGTGTCAGCCGCTTGGCGCCTGGAGATAGCACAGATACTCAGTATTTT. Translating it yields CVSRLAPGDSTDTQYF. Full variable domain (rest looked up from reference TRBV5-6 and TRBJ2-3): DAGVTQSPTHLIKTRGQQVTLRCSPKSGHDTVSWYQQALGQGPQFIFQYYEEEERQRGNFPDRFSGHQFPNYSSELNVNALLLGDSALYLCVSRLAPGDSTDTQYFGPGTRLTVL.